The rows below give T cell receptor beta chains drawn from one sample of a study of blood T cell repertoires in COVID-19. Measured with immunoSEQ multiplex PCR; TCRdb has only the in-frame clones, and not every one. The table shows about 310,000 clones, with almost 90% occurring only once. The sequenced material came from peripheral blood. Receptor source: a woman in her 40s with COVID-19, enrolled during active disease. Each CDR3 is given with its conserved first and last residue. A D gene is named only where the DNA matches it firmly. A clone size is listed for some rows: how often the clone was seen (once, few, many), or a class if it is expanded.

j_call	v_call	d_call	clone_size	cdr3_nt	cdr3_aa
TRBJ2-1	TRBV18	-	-	TGTGCCAGCTCACCACCCCTCGGGGGAGGTCTAGTGGCGCAGTTCTTC	CASSPPLGGGLVAQFF
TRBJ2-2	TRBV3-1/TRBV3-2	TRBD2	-	TGTGCCAGCAGCCAAGTAGCGGGTAAAACCGGGGAGCTGTTTTTT	CASSQVAGKTGELFF
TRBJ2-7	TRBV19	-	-	TGTGCCAGTAGCATGCTTCAATCAGGGGCCTCTTCCTACGAGCAGTACTTC	CASSMLQSGASSYEQYF
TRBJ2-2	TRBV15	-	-	TGTGCCACCGAAGTCGGAGCCAACATAGGATCATCGAGGTCCAACACCGGGGAGCTGTTTTTT	CATEVGANIGSSRSNTGELFF
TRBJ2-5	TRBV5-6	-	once	TGTGCCAGCAGCCTAGGAAGAGGCTGGGGGGACCAGTACTTC	CASSLGRGWGDQYF
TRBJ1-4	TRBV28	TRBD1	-	TGTGCCAGCAGTTTCCCCAGGGGGGATTCATTTGAAAAACTGTTTTTT	CASSFPRGDSFEKLFF
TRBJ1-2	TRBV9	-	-	TGTGCCAGCAGCGTAGTAGCTACCGGACAGACCTATGGCTACACCTTC	CASSVVATGQTYGYTF
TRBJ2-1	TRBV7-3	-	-	TGTGCCAGCAGCTCGCAAGGTGGGGGCATGGATGAGCAGTTCTTC	CASSSQGGGMDEQFF
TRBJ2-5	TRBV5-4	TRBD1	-	TGTGCCAGCACCTTCGACAGGGCGGAGACCCAGTACTTC	CASTFDRAETQYF
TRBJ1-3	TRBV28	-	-	TGTGCCAGCAGTTCGATAGGGAGGGGAAACACCATATATTTT	CASSSIGRGNTIYF
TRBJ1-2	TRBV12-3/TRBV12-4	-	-	TGTGCCAGCCGACCGGGGGGCACCTATGGCTACACCTTC	CASRPGGTYGYTF
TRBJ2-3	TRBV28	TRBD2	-	TGTGCCAGCAGTTTTAGCGGGGGGAACACAGATACGCAGTATTTT	CASSFSGGNTDTQYF
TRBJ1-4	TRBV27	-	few	TGTGCCAGCAGGTACTCAAATGATGAAAAACTGTTTTTT	CASRYSNDEKLFF
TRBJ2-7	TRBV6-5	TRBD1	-	TGTGCCAGCAGTTACCGACACAGGGGGCCCTACGAGCAGTACTTC	CASSYRHRGPYEQYF
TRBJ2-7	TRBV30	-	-	TGTGCCTGGAGGCCCGGGAGCTACTCCTACGAGCAGTACTTC	CAWRPGSYSYEQYF
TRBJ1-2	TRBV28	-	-	TGTGCCAGCCTTTCCAACAGGGCATATGGCTACACCTTC	CASLSNRAYGYTF
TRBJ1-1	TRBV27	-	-	TGTGCCAGCAGGAGGTCAGGGAATAAGCCTTTCTTT	CASRRSGNKPFF
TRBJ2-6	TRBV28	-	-	TGTGCCAGCACCCCTAACGCCAGGGAACCCGAGGCCAACGTCCTGACTTTC	CASTPNAREPEANVLTF
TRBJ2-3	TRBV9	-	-	TGTGCCAGCAGCGTACAGGGGAGAACAGATACGCAGTATTTT	CASSVQGRTDTQYF
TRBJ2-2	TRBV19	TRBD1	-	TGTGCCAGTAGAGTAGGGGGCGGCGCGAACACCGGGGAGCTGTTTTTT	CASRVGGGANTGELFF
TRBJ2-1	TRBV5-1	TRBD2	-	TGCGCCAGCAGCTCGTCCGGGACTAGCGGGAGTATCGGGTACAATGAGCAGTTCTTC	CASSSSGTSGSIGYNEQFF
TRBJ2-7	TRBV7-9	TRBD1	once	TGTGCCAGCAGCAAATGGGACAGAAAGTACGAGCAGTACTTC	CASSKWDRKYEQYF
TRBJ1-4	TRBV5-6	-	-	TGTGCCAGCAGCGCATCCCCCGCACTTAATGAAAAACTGTTTTTT	CASSASPALNEKLFF
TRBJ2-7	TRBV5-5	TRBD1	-	TGTGCCAGCAGCAGGATGGACAGGGGGCTCTACGAGCAGTACTTC	CASSRMDRGLYEQYF
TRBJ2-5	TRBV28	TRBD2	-	TGTGCCAGCACCTCTAGCGGGGGGGTCGCGGAGACCCAGTACTTC	CASTSSGGVAETQYF
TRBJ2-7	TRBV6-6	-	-	TGTGCCAGCAGTTACCCATCGCGGGACGGGTCCTACGAGCAGTACTTC	CASSYPSRDGSYEQYF
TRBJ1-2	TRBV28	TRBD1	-	TGTGCCAGCAGTCCCACCACAGGGGGCAGCTATGGCTACACCTTC	CASSPTTGGSYGYTF
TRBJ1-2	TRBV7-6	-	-	TGTGCCAGCAGCCACCTGGCAACAGGGAACTTAAATGGCTACACCTTC	CASSHLATGNLNGYTF
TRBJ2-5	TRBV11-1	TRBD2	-	TGTGCCAGCAGCCCGAGACTAGCCCTACAAGAGACCCAGTACTTC	CASSPRLALQETQYF
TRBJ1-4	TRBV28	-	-	TGTGCCAGCAGTTTCGGGGGATGGGGAGGGATAGCAACTAATGAAAAACTGTTTTTT	CASSFGGWGGIATNEKLFF
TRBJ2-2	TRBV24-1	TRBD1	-	TGTGCCTCCCCTAGACAGGGGCGTACCGGGGAGCTGTTTTTT	CASPRQGRTGELFF
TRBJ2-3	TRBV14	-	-	TGTGCCAGCAGCCCACTGGGGGGGGCCACAGATACGCAGTATTTT	CASSPLGGATDTQYF
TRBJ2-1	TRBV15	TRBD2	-	TGTGCCACCAGCAGAGATCCCCGGTTGTCAAGCGGGAGCGATGAGCAGTTCTTC	CATSRDPRLSSGSDEQFF
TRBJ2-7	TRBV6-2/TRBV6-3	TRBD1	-	TGTGCCAGCAGTTACGACAGGGGGTACGAGCAGTACTTC	CASSYDRGYEQYF
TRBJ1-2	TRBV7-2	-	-	TGTGCCAGCAGCTCCTACAGGGAATTTAACTATGGCTACACCTTC	CASSSYREFNYGYTF
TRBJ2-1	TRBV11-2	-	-	TGTGCCAGCAGCTCCCCCCGCGGACAGCCTTACAATGAGCAGTTCTTC	CASSSPRGQPYNEQFF
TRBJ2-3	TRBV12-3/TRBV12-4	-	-	TGTGCCAGCAGTTTCTCAGTCACGCAGTATTTT	CASSFSVTQYF
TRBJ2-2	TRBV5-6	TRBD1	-	TGTGCCAGCAGCTTGTTCGGGACAGCGAAAAACACCGGGGAGCTGTTTTTT	CASSLFGTAKNTGELFF
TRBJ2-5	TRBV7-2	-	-	TGTGCCAGCAGCCCAACCCAGGGATCGTACCAAGAGACCCAGTACTTC	CASSPTQGSYQETQYF
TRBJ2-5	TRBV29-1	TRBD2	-	TGCAGCGTTGAAGTTCGAGCGGGAGCACGGGAGACCCAGTACTTC	CSVEVRAGARETQYF
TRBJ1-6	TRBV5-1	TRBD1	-	TGCGCCAGCAGCCCGGGACAGATTAATTCACCCCTCCACTTT	CASSPGQINSPLHF
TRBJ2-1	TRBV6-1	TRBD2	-	TGTGCCAGCAGTGTTCTAGCGGGAGCCTCCCCCTCCTACAATGAGCAGTTCTTC	CASSVLAGASPSYNEQFF